Shown below are 2 T cell receptor beta chains from a single sample sequenced in a study of control samples from healthy donors and cancer patients. Only in-frame clones appear in the TCRdb table, and some are missing; sequencing was by immunoSEQ multiplex PCR. The profile covers roughly 120,000 clones, with approximately 91% appearing a single time and 7.8% taken by the ten largest. Sequences were obtained from blood. Receptor source: a young woman in good health.

The rearrangement joins TRBV7-3 to TRBJ2-3, with unresolved D. Deletions cut 5 bases from V and 5 bases from J, with 11 bases between. The length of the CDR3 is 13 residues. Germline loops: CDR1 SGHTA, CDR2 FQGTGA. This CDR3 reads CASSQGFGDTQYF. DNA for the CDR3: TGTGCCAGCAGCCAAGGGTTTGGAGATACGCAGTATTTT.

The chain employs TRBV12-2 and TRBJ2-2; TRBD1 is the table's D call and was not checked against the DNA. TRBV12-2 represents a pseudogene. The CDR3 covers 16 residues. The chain's CDR3 is CASRLYRQGVTGELFF. The CDR3 region has the DNA TGTGCAAGTCGCTTATACCGGCAGGGGGTGACCGGGGAGCTGTTTTTT.